Below are 20 T cell receptor beta chains sequenced from a single sample in a study of T-cell memory formation after mild COVID-19 (TCRdb year 2021). Preparation of the library involved 5' RACE. Sequenced using an Illumina NovaSeq 6000. Using fastp at Q25 and MiXCR, TCRdb reprocessed the public reads and kept productive beta chains. Merged by CDR3 protein, the rows form single entries marked with the most common genes and DNA. The sample records about 340,000 distinct CDR3 sequences, 15% to 20% of which are singletons. The top ten clones comprise approximately 20% of the sample. What was sequenced was PBMCs or a T cell subset sorted from them (not recorded which). These receptors were collected from a man younger than 35 who had mild COVID-19 (a few samples of this study predate the infection). The sample titles of this study are shuffled in the database, so cell type and time point are left out; the donor was told from shared clones.

The J gene is TRBJ2-3, the V gene TRBV7-2, with 9 positions matching TRBD2. The CDR3 is 14 amino acids. The ends lost 4 bases at V and 5 bases at J; junction bases unmatched: 4. Germline lookup yields CDR1 SGHTA and CDR2 FQGNSA. DNA for the CDR3: TGTGCCAGCAGCTCTAGCGGGGCGGAAGATACGCAGTATTTT. Protein product: CASSSSGAEDTQYF.

This clonotype was seen at least ten times. The chain employs TRBV30 and TRBJ2-3; D is undetermined. Per the germline V gene, CDR1 is GTSNPN and CDR2 is SVGIG (reference sequence). This CDR3 is built from 14 residues. Trimming left V 0 bases short and J 2 bases short, with 9 bases between. CDR3 bases: TGTGCCTGGAGTGTTATGAGAACCACAGATACGCAGTATTTT. Protein sequence: CAWSVMRTTDTQYF.

This clonotype has a handful of counts. The genes are TRBV6-1 and TRBJ1-5; perhaps TRBD1 as D (6 bases). The V end was cut by 6 bases, the J end by 3 bases, with 12 bases between. This CDR3 spans 14 amino acids. Looked up from germline, CDR1 is MNHNS and CDR2 is SASEGT. The CDR3 bases are TGTGCCAGCAGAGCCGGGACAACCAATCAGCCCCAGCATTTT. Translation: CASRAGTTNQPQHF.

This clonotype was found a few times. The chain carries TRBV4-3 and TRBJ2-1; 11 bases fit TRBD2. Trimming removed 7 bases from V and 4 bases from J; junction bases left unmatched: 9. Germline loops: CDR1 LGHNA, CDR2 YSLEER. There are 16 residues in the CDR3. The CDR3: CASTLAGVTSYNEQFF. CDR3 DNA sequence: TGCGCCAGCACACTAGCGGGGGTAACCTCTTACAATGAGCAGTTCTTC.

This clonotype has just a few counts. The J gene is TRBJ2-1, the V gene TRBV4-3; 11 nucleotides match TRBD2. CDR3 length: 16 amino acids. Trimming cost V 1 base and J 10 bases; bases outside gene matches: 9. Germline lookup yields CDR1 LGHNA and CDR2 YSLEER. CDR3 bases: TGCGCCAGCAGCCAAGGGACCATAGCGGGGGGGCGGGAGCAGTTCTTC. It yields the protein CASSQGTIAGGREQFF.

In its sample, this clonotype was seen a few times. The chain combines TRBV12-3 or TRBV12-4 with TRBJ1-3; TRBD1 might be the D (6 bases). The CDR3 runs to 15 residues. Trimming took 5 bases from V and 3 from J, leaving 14 bases between them. The chain's CDR3 is CASSERGLSGNTIYF. CDR3 DNA sequence: TGTGCCAGCAGTGAAAGGGGGTTAAGTGGAAACACCATATATTTT.

This CDR3 is CASSLRPGNYEQYF. CDR3 nucleotide sequence: TGTGCCAGCAGTTTACGTCCAGGAAACTACGAGCAGTACTTC. V gene TRBV27 combines with J gene TRBJ2-7; D gene unclear. V was pared by 2 bases and J by 3 bases, with 11 bases between. The CDR3 is 14 amino acids. Per germline, CDR1 MNHEY and CDR2 SMNVEV (reference sequence).

This clonotype was counted only a few times. The chain's CDR3 is CASATGWGHNQPQHF. CDR3 nucleotides: TGTGCCAGCGCTACCGGCTGGGGGCACAATCAGCCCCAGCATTTT. The chain uses TRBV7-2 and TRBJ1-5, with a weak D call TRBD1 (6 bases). Trimming pared 8 bases from V and 3 bases from J, leaving 17 bases between. Germline V lookup: CDR1 SGHTA, CDR2 FQGNSA. The CDR3 length is 15 residues.

The chain links TRBV12-3 or TRBV12-4 to TRBJ1-1, with D possibly TRBD1 on 6 matching bases. V lost 4 bases and J 4 bases, leaving 22 bases between the germline ends. The CDR3 is 17 amino acids. The CDR3 DNA reads TGTGCCAGCAGTTCCGGGGCTGGGGGCGGGAGGGGCACTGAAGCTTTCTTT. Its protein product is CASSSGAGGGRGTEAFF.

For this clonotype: This may arise from a read error, as a much more abundant clone is one base away. The chain uses TRBV4-1 and TRBJ2-3; no clear D gene. Trimming pared 4 bases from V and 1 base from J, leaving 15 bases between. The CDR3 totals 16 residues. Germline CDR1 MGHRA, CDR2 YSYEKL. The CDR3 loop is CASSLHQVPGTDTQYF. CDR3 nucleotide sequence: TGCGCCAGCAGCCTGCATCAGGTGCCTGGCACAGATACGCAGTATTTT.

In DNA, the CDR3 is TGCGCCAGCAGCTTGGTTTCACAGGGGGCCATGAACACTGAAGCTTTCTTT. Translation gives CASSLVSQGAMNTEAFF. The V and J genes are TRBV5-1 and TRBJ1-1; the match to TRBD1 covers 9 bases. This CDR3 has 17 amino acids. Germline CDR1 SGHRS, CDR2 YFSETQ. The junction had 6 bases not matched to a gene; V was cut back by 0 bases and J by 0 bases. The complete variable domain, with remaining parts taken from reference TRBV5-1 and TRBJ1-1, reads KAGVTQTPRYLIKTRGQQVTLSCSPISGHRSVSWYQQTPGQGLQFLFEYFSETQRNKGNFPGRFSGRQFSNSRSEMNVSTLELGDSALYLCASSLVSQGAMNTEAFFGQGTRLTVV.

This clonotype was seen only a few times. The chain employs TRBV24-1 and TRBJ2-3; D uncertain. This CDR3 region has 11 residues. Germline CDR1 is KGHDR and CDR2 is SFDVKD. V was trimmed by 6 bases and J by 7 bases, leaving 7 bases between them. CDR3: CATSSVNTQYF. CDR3 coding DNA: TGTGCCACCAGTAGTGTAAATACGCAGTATTTT.

This clonotype was found a few times. This chain links TRBV7-9 with TRBJ2-2; possibly TRBD2 for D (5 bases). The CDR3 has 17 amino acids. Germline V lookup: CDR1 SEHNR, CDR2 FQNEAQ (reference sequence). V lost 1 base and J 3 bases, leaving 15 bases between the germline ends. CDR3 sequence reads: CASSLVSSKAYTGELFF. In nucleotides, the CDR3 is TGTGCCAGCAGCTTAGTCTCTAGCAAAGCATACACCGGGGAGCTGTTTTTT.

The rearrangement links TRBV6-5 to TRBJ2-2; D is possibly TRBD2 (5 bases). Trimming took off 2 bases at V and 4 bases at J, with 5 bases between the two ends. CDR3 length equals 13 residues. Germline lookup yields CDR1 MNHEY and CDR2 SVGAGI. The CDR3 is CASSYEGTGELFF. CDR3 in DNA: TGTGCCAGCAGTTACGAGGGCACCGGGGAGCTGTTTTTT.

This clonotype was observed a handful of times. The rearrangement uses TRBV7-6 and TRBJ2-1; TRBD2 is a possible D gene (6 bases). Germline V gives CDR1 SGHVS, CDR2 FNYEAQ. The CDR3 extends over 19 amino acids. Trimming removed 4 bases at V and 6 bases at J, with 28 bases between. The CDR3 sequence: CASSSRTTGSPKLPNEQFF. CDR3 nucleotide sequence: TGTGCCAGCAGCTCAAGGACTACCGGGTCCCCGAAATTGCCCAATGAGCAGTTCTTC.

The rearrangement uses TRBV6-2 or TRBV6-3 and TRBJ2-7; D may be TRBD1 (5 bases). CDR3 length: 14 amino acids. Germline V gene sequence: CDR1 MNHEY, CDR2 SVGEGT. V was trimmed by 7 bases and J by 2 bases, leaving 15 bases between them. CDR3 nucleotide sequence: TGTGCCAGCAAGTTGGGTCAGGGTACCTACGAGCAGTACTTC. Translated: CASKLGQGTYEQYF.

The V and J genes are TRBV27 and TRBJ2-2, with a weak D call TRBD1 (6 bases). The CDR3 consists of 15 residues. Germline V gene data show CDR1 as MNHEY and CDR2 as SMNVEV (reference sequence). V lost 6 bases to trimming and J lost 6 bases, with 17 bases between them. The CDR3 coding sequence is TGTGCCAGCAGGATACAGGGTAACCGTGCCGGGGAGCTGTTTTTT. It translates to CASRIQGNRAGELFF.

This chain connects TRBV9 to TRBJ2-3; unclear D gene. This CDR3 is 13 amino acids long. Trimming took off 1 base at V and 1 base at J, with 4 bases between the two ends. Germline CDR1 SGDLS, CDR2 YYNGEE. The CDR3 here is CASSVYRTDTQYF. The CDR3 coding sequence is TGTGCCAGCAGCGTATACCGCACAGATACGCAGTATTTT. The full variable domain, with the rest looked up from reference TRBV9 and TRBJ2-3, is DSGVTQTPKHLITATGQRVTLRCSPRSGDLSVYWYQQSLDQGLQFLIQYYNGEERAKGNILERFSAQQFPDLHSELNLSSLELGDSALYFCASSVYRTDTQYFGPGTRLTVL.

This clonotype has a handful of counts. The rearrangement uses TRBV7-2 and TRBJ2-5; perhaps TRBD1 as D (5 bases). Germline CDR1 SGHTA, CDR2 FQGNSA. The V and J ends lost 5 bases and 4 bases respectively, with 14 bases between them. The CDR3 has 14 amino acids. CDR3: CASSIRRVSETQYF. The CDR3 coding sequence is TGTGCCAGCAGCATCCGCAGGGTATCAGAGACCCAGTACTTC.

This chain connects TRBV3-2 to TRBJ1-2. TRBV3-2 is described as a pseudogene. The CDR3 loop spans 15 amino acids. The CDR3 protein is CASSQDRRGSYGYTF. The DNA of the CDR3 is TGTGCCAGCAGCCAAGATAGGCGGGGAAGCTATGGCTACACCTTC.